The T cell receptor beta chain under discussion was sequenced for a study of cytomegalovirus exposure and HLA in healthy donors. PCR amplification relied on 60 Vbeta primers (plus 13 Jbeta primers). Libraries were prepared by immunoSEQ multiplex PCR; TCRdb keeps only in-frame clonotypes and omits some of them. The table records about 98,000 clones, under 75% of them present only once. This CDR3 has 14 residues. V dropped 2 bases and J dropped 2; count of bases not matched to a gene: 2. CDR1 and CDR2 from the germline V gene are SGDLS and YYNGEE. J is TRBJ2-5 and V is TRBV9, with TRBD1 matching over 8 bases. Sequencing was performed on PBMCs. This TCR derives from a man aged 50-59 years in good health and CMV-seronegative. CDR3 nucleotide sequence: TGTGCCAGCAGCGTTGGACAGGGTCAAGAGACCCAGTACTTC. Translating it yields CASSVGQGQETQYF.